These T cell receptor beta chains were read from a single sample in a study of T cell responses to AZD1222 COVID-19 vaccine. Using immunoSEQ multiplex PCR, the repertoire was profiled, and TCRdb retains in-frame clones only, with some absent. The sample holds tens of thousands of clones, roughly 85% seen once. The sequenced sample was peripheral blood, obtained on day 0 of MenACWY control vaccination. The receptors were gathered from an adult in good health. Both conserved end residues are part of each CDR3. Fields, in order: D gene, V gene, clone size, J gene, CDR3 DNA, CDR3 protein. The D gene is left open where the match is weak. Clone size is shown for a subset of rows, as once, few, many or a class of expanded clone.

TRBD1	TRBV11-3	.	TRBJ2-5	TGTGCCAGCAGCTTACGACTCAGGGGGTCGGCGGAGACCCAGTACTTC	CASSLRLRGSAETQYF
.	TRBV2	.	TRBJ1-1	TGTGCCAGCAGTGAAAGTCCTGAGGCGGCTTTCTTT	CASSESPEAAFF
.	TRBV3-1/TRBV3-2	.	TRBJ2-1	TGTGCCAGCAGCCTCGGGCGGGTTATGGGGTACAATGAGCAGTTCTTC	CASSLGRVMGYNEQFF
TRBD2	TRBV19	.	TRBJ2-4	TGTGCCAGTAGTTTCCAAGCGACTAGCGGGGGACAAAACATTCAGTACTTC	CASSFQATSGGQNIQYF
.	TRBV19	.	TRBJ2-5	TGTGCCAGTAGTATTAAGAGCACGGTGGAGACCCAGTACTTC	CASSIKSTVETQYF
TRBD1	TRBV6-5	.	TRBJ2-5	TGTGCCAGCAGTTACTCGGGGACAGGGAAAGAGACCCAGTACTTC	CASSYSGTGKETQYF
TRBD2	TRBV7-3	.	TRBJ2-7	TGTGCCAGCAGCTTCCGTAGCGGGAGGAGCTCCTACGAGCAGTACTTC	CASSFRSGRSSYEQYF
TRBD1	TRBV10-1	.	TRBJ2-7	TGCGCCAGCAGTGAGGGGACAGAGACCTACGAGCAGTACTTC	CASSEGTETYEQYF
TRBD2	TRBV5-6	.	TRBJ2-1	TGTGCCAGCAGCCCCGGGCGCGGGAGTAGGTATGAGCAGTTCTTC	CASSPGRGSRYEQFF
.	TRBV12-5	.	TRBJ2-1	TGTGCTAGTGCCCTGGACAGTTCCTACAATGAGCAGTTCTTC	CASALDSSYNEQFF
.	TRBV28	.	TRBJ1-2	TGTGCCAGCAGTTTGTATACAGGGTTGTATGGCTACACCTTC	CASSLYTGLYGYTF
TRBD2	TRBV14	few	TRBJ2-2	TGTGCCAGCAGCCAAGACCTAGCGGGGCTGAACACCGGGGAGCTGTTTTTT	CASSQDLAGLNTGELFF
.	TRBV5-4	.	TRBJ2-3	TGTGCCAGCAGCCCCGGCACAGATACGCAGTATTTT	CASSPGTDTQYF
TRBD1	TRBV6-5	.	TRBJ1-1	TGTGCCAGCACCTTGGACAGGGGATTCGCTGAAGCTTTCTTT	CASTLDRGFAEAFF
.	TRBV2	.	TRBJ1-1	TGTGCCAGCAGTCCCCTCCCGACAGGCACCGGGGGAGAAGCTTTCTTT	CASSPLPTGTGGEAFF
TRBD1	TRBV19	.	TRBJ1-6	TGTGCCAGTAGTATCCCTCACAGGGGAAGAAATTCACCCCTCCACTTT	CASSIPHRGRNSPLHF
.	TRBV18	.	TRBJ1-5	TGTGCCAGCTCACCAAGGGTAGAACAGGGTGGCAATCAGCCCCAGCATTTT	CASSPRVEQGGNQPQHF
.	TRBV10-1	.	TRBJ2-7	TGCGCCAGCAGTGAAGGCCAGGGCTCCGAGCAGTACTTC	CASSEGQGSEQYF
.	TRBV7-9	medium-sized	TRBJ1-1	TGTGCCAGCAGCGGTCCAGGGGCCGTAAACACTGAAGCTTTCTTT	CASSGPGAVNTEAFF
.	TRBV6-1	few	TRBJ2-6	TGTGCCAGCAGTGAATTGAGTCTAGGGACGGGAAACTCTGGGGCCAACGTCCTGACTTTC	CASSELSLGTGNSGANVLTF
TRBD1	TRBV30	.	TRBJ1-5	TGTGCCTGGAGTGCGGGGGACAGTATCAATCAGCCCCAGCATTTT	CAWSAGDSINQPQHF
TRBD1	TRBV28	.	TRBJ1-5	TGTGCCAGCAGCAAACCGACAGGGGTGAGTCAGCCCCAGCATTTT	CASSKPTGVSQPQHF
.	TRBV9	once	TRBJ2-3	TGTGCCAGCAGCGTAGTTGGGGTCAGCACAGATACGCAGTATTTT	CASSVVGVSTDTQYF
TRBD2	TRBV4-2	.	TRBJ2-2	TGTGCCAGCAGCCCGGGACTAGCGGGGACCACCGGGGAGCTGTTTTTT	CASSPGLAGTTGELFF
.	TRBV27	once	TRBJ1-5	TGTGCCAGCAGTGGCGCGGGCTGGGGTCAGCCCCAGCATTTT	CASSGAGWGQPQHF
TRBD1	TRBV5-1	few	TRBJ2-2	TGCGCCAGCAGCTTGCAGTCCGGGACAGGTAACACCGGGGAGCTGTTTTTT	CASSLQSGTGNTGELFF
.	TRBV4-2	many	TRBJ2-1	TGTGCCAGCAGCCAAGCGGGAGACCCCTCGAATGAGCAGTTCTTC	CASSQAGDPSNEQFF
.	TRBV5-1	.	TRBJ2-5	TGCGCCAGCAGTGTAACAGGTCGGGAGACCCAAGAGACCCAGTACTTC	CASSVTGRETQETQYF
.	TRBV11-2	.	TRBJ1-3	TGTGCCAGCAGCTTAGATCTTTTGGGGGCTGGAAACACCATATATTTT	CASSLDLLGAGNTIYF
TRBD1	TRBV2	few	TRBJ1-2	TGTGCCAGCAGTGCCGGGACAGGGGCCTATGGCTACACCTTC	CASSAGTGAYGYTF
TRBD1	TRBV29-1	.	TRBJ1-1	TGCAGCGGAGGGGAGGACAGGGGTCCGAACACTGAAGCTTTCTTT	CSGGEDRGPNTEAFF
.	TRBV3-1/TRBV3-2	.	TRBJ2-1	TGTGCCAGCAGCCCACCGGGACTTCGGAACAATGAGCAGTTCTTC	CASSPPGLRNNEQFF
.	TRBV7-2	.	TRBJ2-5	TGTGCCAGCAGCGAAGGACTGGTTGGGACCCAGTACTTC	CASSEGLVGTQYF
TRBD1	TRBV18	.	TRBJ2-7	TGTGCCAGCTCGCCTGACAGGGGGATCGAGTACGAGCAGTACTTC	CASSPDRGIEYEQYF
.	TRBV27	.	TRBJ1-2	TGTGCCAGCAGTTTAAGACAGAGGTCTGGGGGCTACACCTTC	CASSLRQRSGGYTF
TRBD2	TRBV3-1/TRBV3-2	.	TRBJ2-7	TGTGCCAGCAGCCAAGTAGCGGGGTCCCCCTACGAGCAGTACTTC	CASSQVAGSPYEQYF